This TCR beta chain was found in a study of regulatory T cells in long-lasting Graves disease. Assembly of TCR beta libraries relied on iRepertoire HTBI primers together with Arm-PCR of CDR3 regions. TCRdb reprocessed the multiplex PCR reads with MiXCR, giving one entry per CDR3 protein. The repertoire holds 450,000 to 500,000 distinct CDR3 sequences, with around 15% as singletons. The CDR3 covers 16 residues. The V end lost 6 bases, the J end lost 0 bases, and 15 bases lay between the germline ends. CDR1 and CDR2 from the germline V gene are WSHSY and SAAADI. General observations from the study: Because few samples were included, accuracy may have been lower.

Regarding time point: newly diagnosed GD, antithyroid drugs for less than 3 months. Making the TCR library involved RNA that had been extracted from PBMCs. Concerning this clonotype: Its matching antigen is unknown.

This sample was shared with a second study, whose subject was T cells in Graves' hyperthyroidism and ophthalmopathy. From that report: Each diagnosis was grounded in clinical symptoms, serum thyroxine and TRAb, thyroid ultrasound, and orbital computed tomography. The study used the HTBI primer set for a first-round RT-PCR of the TCR CDR3.

The V call is TRBV10-2, the J call TRBJ1-5; D unresolved. This sequence was found in a man aged 35-49 years with Graves disease. Here the sequenced sample was peripheral blood mononuclear cells (PBMCs), taken at new diagnosis, from a patient treated with antithyroid drugs. The DNA for the CDR3 is TGCGCCAGCAGCCCCGGACGGCGATATAGCAATCAGCCCCAGCATTTT. This sequence encodes CASSPGRRYSNQPQHF.